These 26 T cell receptor beta chains came from one sample sequenced in a study of naive and memory T cell subsets. Their recognized antigens are unknown. Two oligonucleotides, mixed equimolar, formed the beta constant-region primer covering TRBC1 and TRBC2. Four rounds of PCR amplified the ligated cDNA using nested alpha and beta constant-region primers plus SP2. A single record per CDR3 protein comes from TCRdb applying MiXCR to the UMI-ligation and nested PCR reads. The top ten hold 0.13% of the sample, which has about 90,000 distinct CDR3 sequences, around 11% seen once. The study, taken as a whole, reports: Possibly reflecting memory cells re-expressing CD45RA, a few larger clonotypes occurred in naive repertoires, especially CD8.

Sequencing was carried out using naive CD4+ T cells from blood. The receptors stem from a human donor in good health.

This clonotype occurred a few times. V gene TRBV4-2 combines with J gene TRBJ2-1; 14 bases line up with TRBD2. Trimming removed 4 bases from V and 8 bases from J; junction bases left unmatched: 4. This CDR3 region has 15 residues. CDR1 is LGHNA and CDR2 is YNFKEQ in the germline V gene. As DNA, the CDR3 is TGTGCCAGCAGCCCCCGACTAGCGGGGGGGGATGAGCAGTTCTTC. Its protein product is CASSPRLAGGDEQFF.

The chain links TRBV15 to TRBJ2-1, with 10 bases lining up with TRBD2. V was clipped by 0 bases and J by 4 bases; unmatched bases: 9. In germline, CDR1 is LNHNV, CDR2 YYDKDF (reference sequence). CDR3 size: 18 residues. This CDR3 reads CATSRDPVAGGTYNEQFF. The CDR3 DNA sequence: TGTGCCACCAGCAGAGATCCAGTAGCGGGAGGAACATACAATGAGCAGTTCTTC. The whole variable domain, remainder taken from reference TRBV15 and TRBJ2-1, is DAMVIQNPRYQVTQFGKPVTLSCSQTLNHNVMYWYQQKSSQAPKLLFHYYDKDFNNEADTPDNFQSRRPNTSFCFLDIRSPGLGDTAMYLCATSRDPVAGGTYNEQFFGPGTRLTVL.

The chain is built from TRBV6-2 or TRBV6-3 and TRBJ1-6, with TRBD1 matching 10 bases. Germline V gene sequence: CDR1 MNHEY, CDR2 SVGEGT. This CDR3 region has 16 residues. Trimming removed 5 bases from V and 8 bases from J; junction bases left unmatched: 9. CDR3 coding DNA: TGTGCCAGCAGTCGACGCTCGGGACAGGGGCATTCACCCCTCCACTTT. Amino acids: CASSRRSGQGHSPLHF.

This clonotype appeared many times. The chain has TRBV3-1 and TRBJ1-2, with D maybe TRBD1 (6 bases). The germline V gene has CDR1 LGHDT and CDR2 YNNKEL (reference sequence). The CDR3 consists of 14 residues. V lost 3 bases, J lost 8 bases, and 16 bases lay in between. CDR3 loop: CASSQAGGFYGYTF. CDR3 in DNA: TGTGCCAGCAGCCAGGCCGGGGGCTTTTACGGCTACACCTTC.

The V gene is TRBV3-1, the J gene TRBJ2-7, with a weak D call TRBD2 (6 bases). Per the germline V gene, CDR1 is LGHDT and CDR2 is YNNKEL (reference sequence). This CDR3 spans 15 amino acids. Trimming left V 1 base short and J 5 bases short, with 15 bases between. In DNA, the CDR3 is TGTGCCAGCAGCCAAGGGGCTGGCGGGAATCACGAGCAGTACTTC. Translating gives CASSQGAGGNHEQYF.

The table lists this clonotype with a few counts. The genes are TRBV18 and TRBJ2-4, with TRBD1 matching over 8 bases. The CDR3 has 16 residues. Unmatched junction bases numbered 4, after V lost 0 bases and J lost 3 bases. The germline V gene has CDR1 KGHSH and CDR2 LQKENI. CDR3 coding DNA: TGTGCCAGCTCACCACCGCAGGGGGCAGGCAAAAACATTCAGTACTTC. As protein: CASSPPQGAGKNIQYF.

This clonotype was detected a few times. V gene TRBV27 combines with J gene TRBJ1-5; D remains ambiguous. Germline V lookup: CDR1 MNHEY, CDR2 SMNVEV (reference sequence). Trimming shortened V by 5 bases and J by 0 bases, and 5 bases separated the two germline ends. CDR3 length: 13 amino acids. This chain's CDR3 is CASSTYSNQPQHF. The CDR3, as DNA: TGTGCCAGCAGTACGTATAGCAATCAGCCCCAGCATTTT.

This clonotype appeared a few times. The chain uses TRBV18 and TRBJ2-7; D tentatively reads TRBD1 or TRBD2 (5 bases each). Between the trimmed V and J ends, which lost 2 bases and 3 bases, there was a span of 8 bases. The CDR3 has 13 residues. Germline V gene data show CDR1 as KGHSH and CDR2 as LQKENI. The CDR3: CASSPGGNYEQYF. CDR3 nucleotides: TGTGCCAGCTCACCAGGGGGAAACTACGAGCAGTACTTC.

CDR3 sequence reads: CASSQDKAGLSNQPQHF. CDR3 DNA sequence: TGTGCCAGCAGCCAAGATAAGGCAGGGTTGAGCAATCAGCCCCAGCATTTT. V is TRBV3-1 and J is TRBJ1-5; possibly TRBD1 for D (5 bases). Germline-derived CDR1 and CDR2 are LGHDT and YNNKEL (reference sequence). V gave up 0 bases and J gave up 1 base, with 13 bases separating them. The CDR3 runs 17 residues.

The J gene is TRBJ1-1, the V gene TRBV7-2; no firm D call. Trimming cost V 1 base and J 8 bases, with 8 bases left between them. Germline V lookup: CDR1 SGHTA, CDR2 FQGNSA. This CDR3 has 12 residues. CDR3: CASSLVLPEAFF. In DNA form, the CDR3 reads TGTGCCAGCAGCTTAGTCTTACCCGAAGCTTTCTTT.

The rearrangement joins TRBV5-1 to TRBJ2-1, with D hard to call. The CDR3 consists of 16 residues. V lost 4 bases to trimming and J lost 0 bases, with 14 bases between them. Germline CDR1 is SGHRS and CDR2 is YFSETQ. The CDR3 loop reads CASSRQQSSSYNEQFF. The CDR3 DNA sequence: TGCGCCAGCAGCAGGCAACAATCGAGCTCCTACAATGAGCAGTTCTTC.

This clonotype was seen repeatedly, ten times or more. This sequence joins TRBV7-6 and TRBJ2-1; 14 bases agree with TRBD2. The CDR3 has 20 residues. The germline gives CDR1 SGHVS, CDR2 FNYEAQ. V lost 3 bases, J lost 9 bases, and 19 bases stayed unmatched. For the CDR3, the DNA is TGTGCCAGCAGCTTCACGACAGGGACTAGCGGGAGTGGTGTCAATCTTGAGCAGTTCTTC. It codes for CASSFTTGTSGSGVNLEQFF.

The DNA for the CDR3 is TGTGCCAGCAGGATGGGACAGGGTAGCACCGGGGAGCTGTTTTTT. Translation: CASRMGQGSTGELFF. The chain recombines TRBV12-3 or TRBV12-4 with TRBJ2-2; TRBD1 matches at 9 bases. This CDR3 comprises 15 residues. V trimming: 6 bases; J trimming: 4 bases; junction bases outside the gene matches: 6.

The chain couples TRBV18 to TRBJ2-2, with 8 bases matching TRBD2. Germline V CDR1 and CDR2: KGHSH, LQKENI. The CDR3 spans 16 residues. J was trimmed by 3 bases and V by 0 bases; bases with no gene match: 3. The CDR3 nucleotides read TGTGCCAGCTCACCACCGAGCGGGGGATACACCGGGGAGCTGTTTTTT. This encodes CASSPPSGGYTGELFF.

The chain is built from TRBV9 and TRBJ2-3, with 8 bases matching TRBD2. CDR3 length: 16 amino acids. CDR1 is SGDLS and CDR2 is YYNGEE in the germline V gene. Unmatched junction bases numbered 5, after V lost 0 bases and J lost 2 bases. This CDR3 is CASSVGTSRDTDTQYF. The DNA for the CDR3 is TGTGCCAGCAGCGTAGGGACTAGCAGAGACACAGATACGCAGTATTTT.

This clonotype was counted between two and nine times. The V gene is TRBV6-2 or TRBV6-3, the J gene TRBJ2-7, with 8 bases fitting TRBD1. The CDR3 is made up of 17 amino acids. Losses at the gene ends were 5 bases for V and 0 bases for J; bases not matched to a gene: 12. Germline loops: CDR1 MNHEY, CDR2 SVGEGT. DNA of the CDR3: TGTGCCAGCAGTGAACACGGACAGGGTTTGACCTCCTACGAGCAGTACTTC. Translated: CASSEHGQGLTSYEQYF.

This clonotype showed up just a few times. This chain joins TRBV7-2 and TRBJ2-7; D is perhaps TRBD1 (5 bases). CDR3 length: 16 amino acids. The V gene's germline CDR1 is SGHTA and CDR2 FQGNSA. V was clipped by 4 bases and J by 0 bases, with 16 bases between them. This chain's CDR3 is CASSSQGAVSSYEQYF. The CDR3 DNA is TGTGCCAGCAGCTCCCAAGGGGCGGTTAGCTCCTACGAGCAGTACTTC.

The chain carries TRBV5-1 and TRBJ1-1, with 8 bases aligning to TRBD1. Looked up from germline, CDR1 is SGHRS and CDR2 is YFSETQ. This CDR3 comprises 14 residues. V gave up 4 bases and J gave up 3 bases; unmatched junction bases: 5. The CDR3 nucleotides are TGCGCCAGCAGCCCCACAGGGGGGCACACTGAAGCTTTCTTT. This codes for CASSPTGGHTEAFF.

Ten or more counts support this clonotype. The V and J genes are TRBV7-2 and TRBJ2-3, with D unresolved. Germline-derived CDR1 and CDR2 are SGHTA and FQGNSA. V was cut by 1 base and J by 6 bases, with 5 bases left in between. This CDR3 has 12 amino acids. The CDR3 region has the DNA TGTGCCAGCAGCTTAGTTGAGGATACGCAGTATTTT. It encodes CASSLVEDTQYF.

This clonotype has a count of ten or more. The V call is TRBV27, the J call TRBJ2-7, with D possibly matching TRBD1 (5 bases). Deletions cut 6 bases from V and 5 bases from J, with 20 bases between. Germline V gene sequence: CDR1 MNHEY, CDR2 SMNVEV (reference sequence). CDR3 length: 15 amino acids. CDR3 sequence: CASSHRQFKGDEQYF. CDR3 sequence (DNA): TGTGCCAGCAGCCACCGACAGTTTAAAGGGGACGAGCAGTACTTC.

This clonotype was observed a few times. The V gene is TRBV12-3 or TRBV12-4, the J gene TRBJ2-7; 7 bases fit TRBD2. V trimming: 6 bases; J trimming: 5 bases; junction bases outside the gene matches: 1. The CDR3 runs to 11 residues. In nucleotides, the CDR3 is TGTGCCAGCAGCGGACTAGACGAGCAGTACTTC. Translation: CASSGLDEQYF.

The V call is TRBV20-1, the J call TRBJ1-5; maybe TRBD1 (5 bases). The V gene lost 3 bases and the J gene lost 6 bases, with 12 bases spanning the gap. CDR1 DFQATT and CDR2 SNEGSKA come from the germline V gene (reference sequence). This CDR3 is 13 amino acids long. The DNA of the CDR3 is TGCAGTGCTAGTCTGGGGGTCAGTCAGCCCCAGCATTTT. Translating it yields CSASLGVSQPQHF.

This clonotype has at least ten counts. This chain links TRBV27 with TRBJ2-1; D is unresolved. The CDR3 sequence is 16 residues long. Trimming removed 5 bases at V and 0 bases at J, with 14 bases between. The germline gives CDR1 MNHEY, CDR2 SMNVEV (reference sequence). The CDR3 DNA is TGTGCCAGCAGTCCGGCCCCGTGGAGCTCCTACAATGAGCAGTTCTTC. Its translation is CASSPAPWSSYNEQFF.

The chain employs TRBV6-5 and TRBJ1-2, with 8 bases lining up with TRBD1. This CDR3 contains 16 residues. From germline, CDR1 is MNHEY and CDR2 SVGAGI. With 8 bases clipped from V and 3 bases from J, the junction kept 14 bases outside the gene matches. CDR3 in DNA: TGTGCCAGCCGAAGGACAGGGAATATGGGAGACTATGGCTACACCTTC. This sequence encodes CASRRTGNMGDYGYTF.

At least ten counts were recorded for this clonotype. The genes are TRBV19 and TRBJ2-4, with TRBD1 matching 8 bases. The germline gives CDR1 LNHDA, CDR2 SQIVND (reference sequence). The CDR3 has 15 residues. V lost 5 bases and J lost 8; bases outside the gene matches: 11. CDR3 region: CASSRDRIGVDIQYF. DNA of the CDR3: TGTGCCAGTAGTCGGGACAGGATTGGGGTAGACATTCAGTACTTC. Full variable domain (rest looked up from reference TRBV19 and TRBJ2-4): DGGITQSPKYLFRKEGQNVTLSCEQNLNHDAMYWYRQDPGQGLRLIYYSQIVNDFQKGDIAEGYSVSREKKESFPLTVTSAQKNPTAFYLCASSRDRIGVDIQYFGAGTRLSVL.

This clonotype occurred many times. The J gene is TRBJ2-6, the V gene TRBV4-2, with 9 bases fitting TRBD1. Germline values: CDR1 LGHNA, CDR2 YNFKEQ. The ends lost 4 bases at V and 2 bases at J; junction bases unmatched: 6. There are 17 residues in the CDR3. CDR3 protein: CASSPSRDRAGANVLTF. The CDR3 DNA sequence: TGTGCCAGCAGCCCGTCCCGGGACAGGGCTGGGGCCAACGTCCTGACTTTC.